The 26 T cell receptor beta chains in this list originate from one sample, sequenced in a study of blood T cell repertoires in COVID-19. Assay used: immunoSEQ multiplex PCR; TCRdb lists only in-frame clones, some missing. The data show around 140,000 clones, about 86% seen once. Input material: PBMCs or T cells enriched from blood (not recorded which). Every receptor here comes from a middle-aged man with acute COVID-19.

The chain is built from TRBV19 and TRBJ1-2, with 8 bases fitting TRBD1. The CDR3 spans 14 residues. J was trimmed by 6 bases and V by 7 bases; bases with no gene match: 10. Germline CDR1 is LNHDA and CDR2 is SQIVND (reference sequence). The CDR3 reads CASNGQGNRNGYTF. The DNA for the CDR3 is TGTGCCAGTAATGGACAGGGCAACAGGAATGGCTACACCTTC.

The CDR3 protein is CASSDTLQNPNTEAFF. The CDR3, as DNA: TGTGCCAGCAGCGATACCCTACAGAATCCGAACACTGAAGCTTTCTTT. The J gene is TRBJ1-1, the V gene TRBV7-9; no clear D gene. The CDR3 has 16 amino acids. V lost 5 bases to trimming and J lost 1 base, with 17 bases between them. CDR1 is SEHNR, CDR2 FQNEAQ, per germline (reference sequence).

This clone has only one observation. The chain carries TRBV28 and TRBJ2-5, with D unclear. The CDR3 has 12 amino acids. Trimming left V 3 bases short and J 4 bases short, with 6 bases between. Germline V gene data show CDR1 as MDHEN and CDR2 as SYDVKM. CDR3 DNA sequence: TGTGCCAGCAGTTTCCGGGTAGAGACCCAGTACTTC. Translation: CASSFRVETQYF.

The J gene is TRBJ1-3, the V gene TRBV15, with D unresolved. The CDR3 is made up of 14 amino acids. From germline, CDR1 is LNHNV and CDR2 YYDKDF (reference sequence). V lost 0 bases, J lost 3 bases, and 6 bases lay in between. In DNA form, the CDR3 reads TGTGCCACCAGCAGAGACAGGAATGGAAACACCATATATTTT. It codes for CATSRDRNGNTIYF.

The table lists this clone with a few counts. The chain joins TRBV5-8 to TRBJ1-4; a weak D match, TRBD1 (5 bases). There are 15 residues in the CDR3. V was clipped by 0 bases and J by 8 bases, with 14 bases between them. CDR1 SGHTS and CDR2 YDEGEE come from the germline V gene. The CDR3 bases are TGTGCCAGCAGCTTGGCCGGCAGGGCGGCCGAAAAACTGTTTTTT. Translating gives CASSLAGRAAEKLFF.

In the case of this clone: Other DNA sequences in this specimen translate into the identical CDR3. Here the CDR3 reads CSVGLAGGRDTQYF. CDR3 nucleotide sequence: TGCAGCGTTGGACTAGCGGGAGGGAGAGATACGCAGTATTTT. The chain couples TRBV29-1 to TRBJ2-3, with 14 positions matching TRBD2. Germline values: CDR1 SQVTM, CDR2 ANQGSEA. This CDR3 contains 14 residues. The V and J ends lost 4 bases and 5 bases, in that order; junction bases with no gene match: 2.

The CDR3 reads CAISESVGGGTGEQYF. The CDR3 DNA sequence: TGTGCCATCAGTGAGTCGGTTGGCGGGGGGACTGGGGAGCAGTACTTC. This chain joins TRBV10-3 and TRBJ2-7; TRBD2 aligns across 8 bases. The CDR3 consists of 16 residues. Looked up from germline, CDR1 is ENHRY and CDR2 is SYGVKD. V dropped 0 bases and J dropped 7; count of bases not matched to a gene: 11.

About this clone itself: Other DNA sequences in this specimen translate into the identical CDR3. The rearrangement uses TRBV6-1 and TRBJ2-4, with D perhaps TRBD1 (6 bases). In germline, CDR1 is MNHNS, CDR2 SASEGT. Trimming took 3 bases from V and 6 from J, leaving 9 bases between them. The CDR3 runs to 13 residues. CDR3 residues: CASSEIQGNIQYF. The CDR3 DNA reads as TGTGCCAGCAGTGAGATACAGGGAAACATTCAGTACTTC.

The chain has TRBV5-1 and TRBJ2-2; TRBD2 aligns across 11 bases. The CDR3 runs 16 residues. Germline CDR1 and CDR2: SGHRS and YFSETQ. The junction had 3 bases not matched to a gene; V was cut back by 0 bases and J by 5 bases. The CDR3 loop reads CASSLAVAGGTGELFF. In DNA, the CDR3 is TGCGCCAGCAGCTTGGCCGTAGCGGGAGGGACCGGGGAGCTGTTTTTT.

The genes are TRBV10-1 and TRBJ2-5, with 13 bases lining up with TRBD2. V was clipped by 2 bases and J by 5 bases; unmatched bases: 5. The CDR3 loop spans 16 amino acids. CDR1 and CDR2 (germline): WNHNN, SYGVQD (reference sequence). The CDR3 coding sequence is TGCGCCAGCAGTGAGACGACTAGCGGGGGGCGGGAGACCCAGTACTTC. Translated: CASSETTSGGRETQYF.

The chain joins TRBV6-1 to TRBJ1-6; possibly TRBD1 for D (5 bases). Germline V gene lookup returns CDR1 MNHNS and CDR2 SASEGT. The CDR3 contains 15 residues. With 3 bases removed from V and 7 bases from J, the gap between germline ends came to 13 bases. CDR3 sequence reads: CASSDPPGINSPLHF. DNA for the CDR3: TGTGCCAGCAGTGACCCTCCAGGGATCAATTCACCCCTCCACTTT.

The chain combines TRBV12-3 or TRBV12-4 with TRBJ1-2, with D uncertain. The CDR3 length is 12 residues. Trimming left V 1 base short and J 9 bases short, with 9 bases between. CDR3 sequence (DNA): TGTGCCAGCAGTTTAGGAGAGAGGCGCTACACCTTC. Residues: CASSLGERRYTF.

This clone was detected once. CDR3 sequence reads: CASSVAGSGGAGETQYF. The DNA for the CDR3 is TGTGCCAGCAGCGTAGCCGGTAGCGGGGGGGCAGGAGAGACCCAGTACTTC. This chain uses TRBV9 with TRBJ2-5; 11 positions agree with TRBD2. The trim removed 0 bases at V and 4 bases at J, leaving 8 bases unmatched. The CDR3 is 17 residues long. Germline values: CDR1 SGDLS, CDR2 YYNGEE.

This chain links TRBV24-1 with TRBJ2-3, with TRBD2 matching 7 bases. This CDR3 spans 16 amino acids. CDR1 is KGHDR, CDR2 SFDVKD, per germline. V dropped 4 bases and J dropped 0; count of bases not matched to a gene: 6. Here the CDR3 reads CATSESGTASTDTQYF. The CDR3 nucleotides read TGTGCCACCAGTGAGAGCGGGACGGCTAGCACAGATACGCAGTATTTT.

This chain links TRBV10-1 with TRBJ2-7, with D perhaps matching TRBD1 (5 bases). The CDR3 covers 17 residues. Germline V lookup: CDR1 WNHNN, CDR2 SYGVQD (reference sequence). The ends were cut back, 7 bases at V and 3 bases at J, with 25 bases in the middle. CDR3 nucleotide sequence: TGCGCCAGCACCGGACCTAGGTGGGGCCTTTCCATCTACGAGCAGTACTTC. It is translated as CASTGPRWGLSIYEQYF.

The V gene is TRBV25-1, the J gene TRBJ1-1; possible D gene TRBD1, 5 bases. Trimming left V 8 bases short and J 0 bases short, with 7 bases between. CDR1 and CDR2 (germline): MGHDK, SYGVNS. This CDR3 region has 12 residues. CDR3 sequence (DNA): TGTGCCAGCGGACATCTGAACACTGAAGCTTTCTTT. As protein: CASGHLNTEAFF. The variable domain in full, completed from reference TRBV25-1 and TRBJ1-1, reads EADIYQTPRYLVIGTGKKITLECSQTMGHDKMYWYQQDPGMELHLIHYSYGVNSTEKGDLSSESTVSRIRTEHFPLTLESARPSHTSQYLCASGHLNTEAFFGQGTRLTVV.

As concerns this clone: Other DNA sequences in this specimen translate into the identical CDR3. The chain combines TRBV6-5 with TRBJ2-7; possibly TRBD2 for D (6 bases). Trimming took off 0 bases at V and 0 bases at J, with 12 bases between the two ends. This CDR3 has 16 residues. In germline, CDR1 is MNHEY, CDR2 SVGAGI. The CDR3 region has the DNA TGTGCCAGCAGTTACTCGTCCGGGGGAAGCTCCTACGAGCAGTACTTC. It encodes CASSYSSGGSSYEQYF.

With respect to this clone: This CDR3 is also generated by other DNA sequences in the sample. V is TRBV30 and J is TRBJ1-3, with 8 bases lining up with TRBD1. CDR1 and CDR2 from the germline V gene are GTSNPN and SVGIG (reference sequence). The length of the CDR3 is 14 residues. Unmatched junction bases numbered 2, after V lost 3 bases and J lost 1 base. The DNA of the CDR3 is TGTGCCTGGAGGCGGGACAGGTCTGGAAACACCATATATTTT. It encodes CAWRRDRSGNTIYF.

Turning to this clone: At one end, the junction sequence differs from germline, possibly due to a read error. V is TRBV7-7 and J is TRBJ2-5; 12 nucleotides agree with TRBD2. The V gene's germline CDR1 is SSHAT and CDR2 FNYEAQ (reference sequence). The CDR3 is 17 amino acids. Written as DNA, the CDR3 is TGTGCTAGCAGCCCGGGACTAGCGGGTTCGACTGGGGAGACCCAGTACTTC. Translating it yields CASSPGLAGSTGETQYF.

V and J are TRBV5-1 and TRBJ2-5, with 7 bases identical to TRBD2. Germline CDR1 SGHRS, CDR2 YFSETQ. The ends lost 4 bases at V and 1 base at J; junction bases unmatched: 7. CDR3 length equals 15 residues. The DNA for the CDR3 is TGCGCCAGCAGCCGGGCATCGGGGGGCCAAGAGACCCAGTACTTC. It yields the protein CASSRASGGQETQYF.

V and J are TRBV5-1 and TRBJ2-7, with TRBD2 matching 15 bases. The CDR3 length is 15 residues. With V trimmed by 3 bases and J by 4 bases, 2 bases remained unmatched. Germline V gene sequence: CDR1 SGHRS, CDR2 YFSETQ. The CDR3: CASSSGLAGGYEQYF. CDR3 coding DNA: TGCGCCAGCAGCTCAGGACTAGCGGGAGGGTACGAGCAGTACTTC.

The chain has TRBV6-5 and TRBJ1-2; D is uncertain. V lost 6 bases and J 1 base, leaving 12 bases between the germline ends. The CDR3 spans 14 residues. CDR1 is MNHEY, CDR2 SVGAGI, per germline. This CDR3 reads CASSRSGLNYGYTF. The CDR3 DNA reads as TGTGCCAGCAGCCGCTCTGGGCTTAACTATGGCTACACCTTC.

This chain uses TRBV9 with TRBJ1-1; D remains ambiguous. The CDR3 extends over 13 amino acids. Germline loops: CDR1 SGDLS, CDR2 YYNGEE. V lost 1 base to trimming and J lost 1 base, with 5 bases between them. CDR3 bases: TGTGCCAGCAGCGTATCCTGGAACACTGAAGCTTTCTTT. The encoded protein is CASSVSWNTEAFF.

The V gene is TRBV7-2, the J gene TRBJ2-1, with 9 positions matching TRBD2. With 2 bases clipped from V and 1 base from J, the junction kept 9 bases outside the gene matches. The CDR3 spans 18 residues. Per germline, CDR1 SGHTA and CDR2 FQGNSA. The CDR3 protein is CASSLPLSGGRSYNEQFF. CDR3 sequence (DNA): TGTGCCAGCAGCTTACCCCTCAGCGGGGGGAGGTCCTACAATGAGCAGTTCTTC.

This clone appeared once. The rearrangement links TRBV29-1 to TRBJ2-3; TRBD1 is a possible D gene (6 bases). Trimming took off 6 bases at V and 0 bases at J, with 13 bases between the two ends. Germline values: CDR1 SQVTM, CDR2 ANQGSEA. The CDR3 is 14 amino acids. The chain's CDR3 is CSVRQVFSTDTQYF. The DNA of the CDR3 is TGCAGCGTCCGACAGGTCTTTAGCACAGATACGCAGTATTTT.

The chain combines TRBV2 with TRBJ2-7, with TRBD1 matching 11 bases. Trimming at V came to 3 bases and at J to 2 bases, leaving 3 bases not matched to a gene. The CDR3 runs 15 residues. Germline CDR1 is SNHLY and CDR2 is FYNNEI. The CDR3 sequence: CASSDGGQGAYEQYF. In nucleotides, the CDR3 is TGTGCCAGCAGTGATGGGGGACAGGGGGCCTACGAGCAGTACTTC.